A single T cell receptor (beta chain) is shown here with its context. In the authors' workflow: Reference gene primer amplification yielded estimated nucleated cell counts. This table comes from immunoSEQ multiplex PCR, and its TCRdb copy is limited to in-frame clones, with some not included. V, J and clone size are those of that table, while D and trimming were read from the DNA. This sample yields hundreds of thousands of clones, of which around 86% are seen a single time; roughly 3.1% belongs to the top ten. The data stem from a study of blood T cell repertoires in COVID-19. Study-level information: COVID-19 samples from acute and convalescent phases originated in the United States, Italy and Spain. T cells, B-cell-depleted T cells, or PBMCs provided the cDNA or gDNA that served as material.

The clonotype was recovered from a human donor in a cohort sampled during active COVID-19. The sample consisted of peripheral blood.

The CDR3, as DNA: TGTGCCACCAGTGATCCGGGGAGTAACCGAGAGAACAATGAGCAGTTCTTC. Residues: CATSDPGSNRENNEQFF. This chain uses TRBV24-1 with TRBJ2-1; D is possibly TRBD2 (5 bases). Deletions cut 3 bases from V and 5 bases from J, with 19 bases between. The germline V gene encodes CDR1 KGHDR and CDR2 SFDVKD. The CDR3 is made up of 17 amino acids.